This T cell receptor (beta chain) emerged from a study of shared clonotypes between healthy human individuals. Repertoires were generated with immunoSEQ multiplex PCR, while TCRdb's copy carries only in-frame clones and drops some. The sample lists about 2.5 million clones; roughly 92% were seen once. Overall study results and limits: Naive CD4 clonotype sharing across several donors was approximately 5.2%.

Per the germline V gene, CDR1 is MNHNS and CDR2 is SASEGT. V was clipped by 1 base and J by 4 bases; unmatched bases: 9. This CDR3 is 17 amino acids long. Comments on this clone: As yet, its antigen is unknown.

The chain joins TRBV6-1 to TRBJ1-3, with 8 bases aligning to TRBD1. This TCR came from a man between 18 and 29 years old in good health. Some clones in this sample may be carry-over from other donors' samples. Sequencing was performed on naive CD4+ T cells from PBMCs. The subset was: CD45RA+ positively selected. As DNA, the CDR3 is TGTGCCAGCAGTGAAGGTGTCGCAGGGGGCCAGGGAAACACCATATATTTT. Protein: CASSEGVAGGQGNTIYF.